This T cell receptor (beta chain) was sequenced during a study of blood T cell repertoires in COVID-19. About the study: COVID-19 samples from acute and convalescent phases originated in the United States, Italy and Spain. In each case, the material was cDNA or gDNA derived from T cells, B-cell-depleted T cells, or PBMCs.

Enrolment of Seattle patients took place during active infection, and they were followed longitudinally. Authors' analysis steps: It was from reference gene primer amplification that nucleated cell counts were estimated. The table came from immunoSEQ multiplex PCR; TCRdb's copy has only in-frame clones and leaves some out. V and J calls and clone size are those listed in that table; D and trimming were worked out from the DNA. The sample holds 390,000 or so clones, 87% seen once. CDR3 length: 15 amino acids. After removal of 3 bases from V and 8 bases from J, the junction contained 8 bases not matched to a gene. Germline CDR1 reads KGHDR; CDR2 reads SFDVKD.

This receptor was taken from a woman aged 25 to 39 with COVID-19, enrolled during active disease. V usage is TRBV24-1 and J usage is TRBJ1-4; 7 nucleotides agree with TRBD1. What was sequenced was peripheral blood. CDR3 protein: CATSDPRQGGEKLFF. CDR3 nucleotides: TGTGCCACCAGTGATCCGCGTCAGGGGGGCGAAAAACTGTTTTTT.